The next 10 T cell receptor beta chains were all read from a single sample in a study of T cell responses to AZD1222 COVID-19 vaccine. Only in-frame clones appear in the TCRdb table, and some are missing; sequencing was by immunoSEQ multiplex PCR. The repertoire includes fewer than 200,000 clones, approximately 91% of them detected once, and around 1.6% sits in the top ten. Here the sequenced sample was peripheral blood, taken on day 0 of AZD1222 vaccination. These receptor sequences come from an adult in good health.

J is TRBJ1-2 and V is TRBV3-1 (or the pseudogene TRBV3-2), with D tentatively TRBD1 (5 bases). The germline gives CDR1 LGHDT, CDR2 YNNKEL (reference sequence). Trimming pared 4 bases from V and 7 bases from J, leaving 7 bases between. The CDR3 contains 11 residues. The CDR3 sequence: CASSRGVGYTF. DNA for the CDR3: TGTGCCAGCAGCCGGGGGGTTGGCTACACCTTC.

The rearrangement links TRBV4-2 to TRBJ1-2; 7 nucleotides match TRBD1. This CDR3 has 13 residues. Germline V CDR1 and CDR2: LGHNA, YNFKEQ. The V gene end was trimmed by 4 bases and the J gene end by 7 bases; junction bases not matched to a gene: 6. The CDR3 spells CASSPDRVVGYTF. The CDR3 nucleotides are TGTGCCAGCAGCCCCGACAGGGTTGTTGGCTACACCTTC.

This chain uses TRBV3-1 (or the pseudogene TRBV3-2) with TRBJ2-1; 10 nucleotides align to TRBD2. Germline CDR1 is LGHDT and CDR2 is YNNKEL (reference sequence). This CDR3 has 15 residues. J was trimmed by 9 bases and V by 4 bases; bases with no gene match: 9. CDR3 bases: TGTGCCAGCAGCCCCACTAGCGGGAATAAGGGTGAGCAGTTCTTC. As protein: CASSPTSGNKGEQFF.

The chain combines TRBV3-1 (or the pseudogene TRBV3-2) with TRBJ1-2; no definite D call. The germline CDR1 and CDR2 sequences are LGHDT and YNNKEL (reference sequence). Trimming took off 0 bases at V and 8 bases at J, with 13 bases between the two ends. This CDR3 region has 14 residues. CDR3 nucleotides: TGTGCCAGCAGCCAAGATGATTGGGGTCGCGGCTACACCTTC. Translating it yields CASSQDDWGRGYTF.

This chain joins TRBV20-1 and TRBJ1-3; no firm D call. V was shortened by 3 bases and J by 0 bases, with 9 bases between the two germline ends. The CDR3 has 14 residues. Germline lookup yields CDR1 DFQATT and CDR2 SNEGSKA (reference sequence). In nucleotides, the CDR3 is TGCAGTGCTAGTAGGCAGGTCTCTGGAAACACCATATATTTT. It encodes CSASRQVSGNTIYF.

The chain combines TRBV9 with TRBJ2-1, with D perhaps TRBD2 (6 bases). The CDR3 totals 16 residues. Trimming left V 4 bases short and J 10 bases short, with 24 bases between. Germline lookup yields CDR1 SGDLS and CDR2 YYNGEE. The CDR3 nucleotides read TGTGCCAGCAGCCCACGGGGCCAGGGAGGATTGGCCGAGCAGTTCTTC. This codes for CASSPRGQGGLAEQFF. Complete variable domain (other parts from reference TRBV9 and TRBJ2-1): DSGVTQTPKHLITATGQRVTLRCSPRSGDLSVYWYQQSLDQGLQFLIQYYNGEERAKGNILERFSAQQFPDLHSELNLSSLELGDSALYFCASSPRGQGGLAEQFFGPGTRLTVL.

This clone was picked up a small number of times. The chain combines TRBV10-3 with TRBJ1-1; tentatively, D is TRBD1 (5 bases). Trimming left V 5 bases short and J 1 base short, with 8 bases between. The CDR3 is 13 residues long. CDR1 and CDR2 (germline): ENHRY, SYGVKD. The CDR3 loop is CAISTGQNTEAFF. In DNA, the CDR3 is TGTGCCATCAGTACTGGACAGAACACTGAAGCTTTCTTT.

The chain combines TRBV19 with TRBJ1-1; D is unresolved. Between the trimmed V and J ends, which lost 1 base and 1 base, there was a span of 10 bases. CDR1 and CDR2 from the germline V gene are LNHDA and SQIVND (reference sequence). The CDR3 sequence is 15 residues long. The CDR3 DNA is TGTGCCAGTAGTATAGTCCTCTGGGGGAACACTGAAGCTTTCTTT. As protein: CASSIVLWGNTEAFF. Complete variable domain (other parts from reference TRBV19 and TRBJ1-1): DGGITQSPKYLFRKEGQNVTLSCEQNLNHDAMYWYRQDPGQGLRLIYYSQIVNDFQKGDIAEGYSVSREKKESFPLTVTSAQKNPTAFYLCASSIVLWGNTEAFFGQGTRLTVV.

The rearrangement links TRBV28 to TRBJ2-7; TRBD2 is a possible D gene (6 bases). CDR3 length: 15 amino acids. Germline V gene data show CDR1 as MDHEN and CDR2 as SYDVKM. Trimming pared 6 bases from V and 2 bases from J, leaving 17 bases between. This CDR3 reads CASSPNGAGTYEQYF. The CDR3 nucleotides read TGTGCCAGCAGCCCGAACGGGGCGGGAACCTACGAGCAGTACTTC.

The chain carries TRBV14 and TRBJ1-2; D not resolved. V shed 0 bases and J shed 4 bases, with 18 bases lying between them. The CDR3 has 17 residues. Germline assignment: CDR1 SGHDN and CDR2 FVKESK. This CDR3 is CASSQDLRVTQPYGYTF. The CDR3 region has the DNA TGTGCCAGCAGCCAAGATCTTCGTGTCACCCAACCCTATGGCTACACCTTC.